The table lists the clone carrying this T cell receptor beta chain with a few counts. Its antigen is not known. The CDR3 length is 15 residues. In germline, CDR1 is MNHNS, CDR2 SASEGT. With 8 bases clipped from V and 5 bases from J, the junction kept 13 bases outside the gene matches. The data were obtained in a study of T cells after posttransplantation cyclophosphamide. Whole-study findings and limits: Skin or GI-infiltrating T cells shared few TRB sequences with blood. Donor CD8+ memory clones often dominated recipient blood repertoires at later times.

TCRdb's copy holds only in-frame clones and misses some; the assay was immunoSEQ multiplex PCR. There are about 22,000 clones in the sample; 89% occur only once, and about 7.9% lies in the top ten. Methotrexate plus calcineurin inhibitor accompanied controls' myeloablative marrow transplants; sampling was 1 year later. The receptor comes from a female patient in her fifties or sixties who received an allogeneic stem cell transplant from an unrelated donor, was CMV-positive, and had chronic GVHD only. Some T cells may be supplied by the graft donor. The source was PBMCs, collected after an allogeneic stem cell transplant with a calcineurin inhibitor and methotrexate. The chain recombines TRBV6-1 with TRBJ2-7; 9 bases are shared with TRBD2. In nucleotides, the CDR3 is TGTGCCAGCGGAGGGACTAGCAAACGATCGAACGAGCAGTACTTC. The encoded protein is CASGGTSKRSNEQYF.